This record concerns one T cell receptor (beta chain) sequence. Its antigen remains unidentified. The data were obtained in a study of cytomegalovirus exposure and HLA in healthy donors. Study-wide findings and caveats: The productive fraction for most TCR beta V segments was about 87% or about 30% in an earlier analysis. Most TCR sequences showed up rarely, but some public TCRs showed up in many donors.

Both 60 Vbeta primers and 13 Jbeta primers went into the PCR. As processed by the authors: Unique TCR beta chains totaled some 88 million in a later count, with roughly 10 million of them shared. Libraries were prepared by immunoSEQ multiplex PCR; TCRdb keeps only in-frame clonotypes and omits some of them. The D gene and trimming were derived from the DNA, and the V and J assignments and clone size from that table. Among approximately 90,000 clones listed, 76% were seen once. The length of the CDR3 is 14 residues. Germline V lookup: CDR1 SGDLS, CDR2 YYNGEE. The germline V and J ends were trimmed by 3 bases and 1 base, with 10 bases remaining between them.

This clonotype was sampled from a male donor in good health and CMV-seronegative. The chain recombines TRBV9 with TRBJ1-1, with no clear D. Sequenced input: PBMCs. The chain's CDR3 is CASSESLKNTEAFF. As DNA, the CDR3 is TGTGCCAGCAGCGAGAGCCTGAAGAACACTGAAGCTTTCTTT.